This T cell receptor beta chain was recorded in a study of glioma-infiltrating T cells. Overall study results and limits: Non-neoplastic patients had below-expected tissue-blood divergence, while all gliomas exceeded expectation. Very few CDR3 sequences were shared between tissue and blood.

TCR alpha and beta CDR3 regions were amplified from RNA using iRepertoire nested multiplex PCR. Input was about 85-400 ng of tissue mRNA or PBMC total RNA. Using its own MiXCR run on the multiplex PCR reads, TCRdb lists one record per CDR3 protein. The sample holds 110,000 or so distinct CDR3 sequences, less than 30% seen once. This clonotype was counted ten times or more. The antigen remains unidentified. Trimming shortened V by 9 bases and J by 0 bases, and 10 bases separated the two germline ends. In germline, CDR1 is SNHLY, CDR2 FYNNEI. The CDR3 covers 13 residues. V and J are TRBV2 and TRBJ2-3, with a possible D match to TRBD1 (6 bases). The sequence derives from a human donor with low-grade glioma or glioblastoma, undergoing nonglioma brain surgery, or in good health (not recorded which). Input material: glioma tissue, nonneoplastic brain tissue, or PBMCs (not recorded which). The CDR3 protein is CARGQSSTDTQYF. Here the CDR3 DNA reads TGTGCCAGAGGACAGTCTAGCACAGATACGCAGTATTTT.